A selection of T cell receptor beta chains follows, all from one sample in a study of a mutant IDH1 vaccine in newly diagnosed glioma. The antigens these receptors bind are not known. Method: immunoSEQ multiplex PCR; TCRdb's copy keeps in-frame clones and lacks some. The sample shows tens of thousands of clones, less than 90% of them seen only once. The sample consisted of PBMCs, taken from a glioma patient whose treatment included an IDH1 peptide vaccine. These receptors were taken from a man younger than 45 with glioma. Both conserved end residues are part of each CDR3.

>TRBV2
CASKVGGYQETQYF
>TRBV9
CASSVAGIDTQYF
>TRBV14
CASSENPGMNTEAFF
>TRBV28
CASSWASFRGKITDTQYF
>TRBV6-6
CASSYWGVPYEQYF
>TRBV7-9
CASSGRTGTHEKLFF
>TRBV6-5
CASSYSAGFTEAFF
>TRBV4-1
CASSQVRQGANPGGYTF
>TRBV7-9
CASWTGPGANVLTF
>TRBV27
CASSIRTGIPSTDTQYF
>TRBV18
CASSTQRGDQETQYF
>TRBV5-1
CASSSTRQGAKGTEAFF
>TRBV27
CASSPTGQANSPLHF
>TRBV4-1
CASSQPTSGGTDTQYF
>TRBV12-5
CASGRGGGTGADTQYF
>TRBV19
CASSTYRGYTEAFF
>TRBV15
CATSRRDGHEKLFF
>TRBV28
CATRDILNPQHF
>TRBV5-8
CASSTPQGPYMNTEAFF
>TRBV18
CASSRDSSYEQYF
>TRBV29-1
CSARQDRGYGYTF
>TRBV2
CASNLQGTAFDTQYF
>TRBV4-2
CASSQAGTSNTGELFF
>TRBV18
CASSPPIPELQGNYLYEQFF
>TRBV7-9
CASSLSSTVFATNEKLFF
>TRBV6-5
CASSRTASNYGYTF
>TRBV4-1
CASEDRDTGELFF
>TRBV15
CATSSEWGTVAYEQYF
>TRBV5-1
CASSLLAGGYNEQFF
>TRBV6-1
CASSAQQGADLSYEQYF
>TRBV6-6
CASSYSGRNYGYTF
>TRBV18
CASSHHGGQENTEAFF
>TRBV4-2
CASSQLWTALGNTEAFF
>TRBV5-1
CASTRLGGSNTEAFF
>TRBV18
CASSALLGQTIYGYTF
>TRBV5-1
CASSFSGAGGYTF
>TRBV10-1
CASSERLGRETQYF